Shown below are 2 T cell receptor beta chains from a single sample sequenced in a study of blood T cell repertoires in COVID-19. TCRdb keeps only in-frame clones here, not all; method: immunoSEQ multiplex PCR. The sample lists about 55,000 clones, approximately 90% occurring once. Material for sequencing was peripheral blood. These TCRs come from a human donor with active COVID-19. The donor label of this sample is uncertain.

V is TRBV5-1 and J is TRBJ1-4, with D tentatively TRBD1 (5 bases). Trimming left V 5 bases short and J 3 bases short, with 14 bases between. The CDR3 sequence is 15 residues long. Germline CDR1 and CDR2: SGHRS and YFSETQ. CDR3 nucleotides: TGCGCCAGCAGACCGACGGGGGAGCCTAATGAAAAACTGTTTTTT. Protein: CASRPTGEPNEKLFF.

The chain employs TRBV10-3 and TRBJ2-2; 8 nucleotides match TRBD1. Germline V gives CDR1 ENHRY, CDR2 SYGVKD. The CDR3 consists of 15 residues. V was clipped by 2 bases and J by 1 base; unmatched bases: 0. CDR3 DNA sequence: TGTGCCATCAGTGAGGGACAGGGGAACACCGGGGAGCTGTTTTTT. Translation gives CAISEGQGNTGELFF.